The 27 T cell receptor beta chains listed next were all sequenced from one sample in a study of cytomegalovirus exposure and HLA in healthy donors. The PCR contained 60 Vbeta and 13 Jbeta primers. This table comes from immunoSEQ multiplex PCR, and its TCRdb copy is limited to in-frame clones, with some not included. The sample contains 88,000 or so clones, around 60% of which appear only once. The specimen was PBMCs. Receptor source: a male donor in good health and CMV-seropositive.

This chain connects TRBV5-8 to TRBJ1-1; D not certain. This CDR3 has 13 amino acids. Germline lookup yields CDR1 SGHTS and CDR2 YDEGEE. Trimming removed 4 bases at V and 5 bases at J, with 12 bases between. The CDR3 sequence is CASSRATGTEAFF. CDR3 DNA: TGTGCCAGCAGCAGGGCTACGGGAACTGAAGCTTTCTTT.

The chain employs TRBV19 and TRBJ2-7; no definite D call. V was trimmed by 6 bases and J by 2 bases, leaving 14 bases between them. Germline assignment: CDR1 LNHDA and CDR2 SQIVND (reference sequence). The CDR3 loop spans 14 amino acids. This CDR3 reads CASSPGVRTYEQYF. As DNA, the CDR3 is TGTGCCAGTAGCCCAGGCGTCAGAACCTACGAGCAGTACTTC.

This chain links TRBV25-1 with TRBJ1-5; weak D call: TRBD1 (6 bases). The ends were cut back, 5 bases at V and 5 bases at J, with 13 bases in the middle. There are 14 residues in the CDR3. Germline loops: CDR1 MGHDK, CDR2 SYGVNS. CDR3: CASSPSGGHQPQHF. The CDR3 region has the DNA TGTGCCAGCAGTCCTTCGGGGGGGCATCAGCCCCAGCATTTT.

The V gene is TRBV6-5, the J gene TRBJ2-3; D remains unclear. Germline loops: CDR1 MNHEY, CDR2 SVGAGI. The CDR3 totals 16 residues. Trimming took 0 bases from V and 1 from J, leaving 11 bases between them. CDR3 bases: TGTGCCAGCAGTTACTCGATGCGTGGAGGCACAGATACGCAGTATTTT. Its protein is CASSYSMRGGTDTQYF.

V is TRBV28 and J is TRBJ2-1; 10 bases fit TRBD1. Germline assignment: CDR1 MDHEN and CDR2 SYDVKM. J was trimmed by 4 bases and V by 7 bases; bases with no gene match: 1. The CDR3 length is 13 residues. CDR3 amino acids: CASKGQGYNEQFF. Here the CDR3 DNA reads TGTGCCAGCAAGGGACAGGGGTACAATGAGCAGTTCTTC.

CDR3 residues: CASSTFGQDTEAFF. The CDR3 nucleotides are TGCGCCAGCAGCACCTTCGGACAGGACACTGAAGCTTTCTTT. This sequence joins TRBV5-1 and TRBJ1-1; TRBD1 aligns across 7 bases. CDR1 is SGHRS and CDR2 is YFSETQ in the germline V gene. V lost 4 bases to trimming and J lost 3 bases; unmatched junction nucleotides: 6. This CDR3 is 14 amino acids long.

This chain uses TRBV10-3 with TRBJ2-2, with 9 bases that match TRBD2. V lost 10 bases, J lost 6 bases, and 9 bases stayed unmatched. CDR3 size: 14 residues. Germline V gives CDR1 ENHRY, CDR2 SYGVKD. CDR3 amino acids: CATRPSGVAGELFF. CDR3 DNA: TGTGCCACAAGGCCTAGCGGGGTCGCCGGGGAGCTGTTTTTT.

This clone was recorded a few times. V usage is TRBV5-1 and J usage is TRBJ2-7, with 13 nucleotides matching TRBD2. J lost 3 bases, V lost 5 bases, and 5 bases had no gene match. Germline V gene data show CDR1 as SGHRS and CDR2 as YFSETQ. The CDR3 extends over 15 amino acids. This CDR3 is CASRRTSGRNYEQYF. CDR3 DNA sequence: TGCGCCAGCAGGCGGACTAGCGGGAGAAACTACGAGCAGTACTTC.

This clone was detected a few times. The chain combines TRBV29-1 with TRBJ2-1; weak D call: TRBD2 (6 bases). Germline lookup yields CDR1 SQVTM and CDR2 ANQGSEA. The CDR3 extends over 12 amino acids. Trimming left V 6 bases short and J 8 bases short, with 14 bases between. The DNA of the CDR3 is TGCAGCGTGAGGAGGGGATCGGATGAGCAGTTCTTC. Translating it yields CSVRRGSDEQFF.

This sequence joins TRBV18 and TRBJ2-5; a possible D gene is TRBD2 (6 bases). The CDR3 is 12 residues long. The V end lost 5 bases, the J end lost 2 bases, and 6 bases lay between the germline ends. Germline V gives CDR1 KGHSH, CDR2 LQKENI. This CDR3 is CASSGTQETQYF. CDR3 DNA: TGTGCCAGCTCAGGGACTCAAGAGACCCAGTACTTC.

This chain uses TRBV28 with TRBJ2-7, with 9 nucleotides matching TRBD1. The V segment lost 6 bases and the J segment 10 bases; nucleotides outside the gene matches: 4. The CDR3 runs 11 residues. The V gene's germline CDR1 is MDHEN and CDR2 SYDVKM. The chain's CDR3 is CASSSTGGQYF. CDR3 nucleotides: TGTGCCAGCAGCTCAACAGGGGGCCAGTACTTC.

A few counts support this clone. The J gene is TRBJ1-2, the V gene TRBV19, with D tentatively TRBD1 (5 bases). V was pared by 8 bases and J by 7 bases, with 20 bases between. In germline, CDR1 is LNHDA, CDR2 SQIVND (reference sequence). The CDR3 loop spans 14 amino acids. The CDR3 nucleotides are TGTGCCAGTTTCTCCCGCGTGGGGCCCCGTGGCTACACCTTC. Amino acid sequence: CASFSRVGPRGYTF.

The table lists this clone with a few counts. This chain joins TRBV11-2 and TRBJ2-3; D not certain. Germline V CDR1 and CDR2: SGHAT, FQNNGV. The CDR3 runs 12 residues. V lost 7 bases and J 0 bases, leaving 5 bases between the germline ends. CDR3 loop: CASTPSTDTQYF. CDR3 nucleotides: TGTGCCAGCACCCCGAGCACAGATACGCAGTATTTT. Complete variable domain (other parts from reference TRBV11-2 and TRBJ2-3): EAGVAQSPRYKIIEKRQSVAFWCNPISGHATLYWYQQILGQGPKLLIQFQNNGVVDDSQLPKDRFSAERLKGVDSTLKIQPAKLEDSAVYLCASTPSTDTQYFGPGTRLTVL.

The chain is built from TRBV5-4 and TRBJ1-3; D not certain. Trimming stripped 4 bases from V and 2 bases from J, with 16 bases between. This CDR3 spans 16 amino acids. From germline, CDR1 is SGHNT and CDR2 YYREEE (reference sequence). The CDR3 region has the DNA TGTGCCAGCAGCCCCCGACAAGATAGGCCTGGAAACACCATATATTTT. Translating gives CASSPRQDRPGNTIYF.

This clone showed up just once. The V call is TRBV5-3, the J call TRBJ1-6; D gene ambiguous. TRBV5-3 is an ORF for which the function is uncertain. Between the trimmed V and J ends, which lost 4 bases and 0 bases, there was a span of 8 bases. The CDR3 totals 15 residues. This chain's CDR3 is CARSPVSSYNSPLHF. The CDR3 DNA reads as TGTGCCAGAAGCCCGGTGAGCTCCTATAATTCACCCCTCCACTTT.

This chain uses TRBV7-2 with TRBJ1-4, with 7 nucleotides matching TRBD1. Looked up from germline, CDR1 is SGHTA and CDR2 is FQGNSA. Trimming cost V 4 bases and J 8 bases; bases outside gene matches: 7. This CDR3 contains 14 residues. This chain's CDR3 is CASSSGQAGEKLFF. CDR3 nucleotide sequence: TGTGCCAGCAGCTCCGGACAGGCGGGCGAAAAACTGTTTTTT.

The V gene is TRBV7-6, the J gene TRBJ2-1, with a possible D match to TRBD1 (6 bases). V lost 1 base and J 7 bases, leaving 11 bases between the germline ends. Germline CDR1 and CDR2: SGHVS and FNYEAQ. The CDR3 sequence is 14 residues long. CDR3 nucleotides: TGTGCCAGCAGCTTAGATTTAGGGGGTAATGAGCAGTTCTTC. It specifies CASSLDLGGNEQFF. Full variable domain (remainder filled in from reference TRBV7-6 and TRBJ2-1): GAGVSQSPRYKVTKRGQDVALRCDPISGHVSLYWYRQALGQGPEFLTYFNYEAQQDKSGLPNDRFSAERPEGSISTLTIQRTEQRDSAMYRCASSLDLGGNEQFFGPGTRLTVL.

The V call is TRBV5-6, the J call TRBJ2-7; D not resolved. CDR3 length: 12 amino acids. Deletions cut 1 base from V and 2 bases from J, with 4 bases between. Germline V gives CDR1 SGHDT, CDR2 YYEEEE. This chain's CDR3 is CASSLSTYEQYF. The CDR3 DNA follows: TGTGCCAGCAGCTTGTCAACCTACGAGCAGTACTTC.

Only a few counts were recorded for this clone. The chain links TRBV7-8 to TRBJ1-3; possible D gene TRBD1, 5 bases. Germline loops: CDR1 SGHVS, CDR2 FQNEAQ. The CDR3 is 16 amino acids. V was clipped by 3 bases and J by 0 bases, with 12 bases between them. The CDR3 nucleotides read TGTGCCAGCAGCTTTCTTGCGGGGGACTCTGGAAACACCATATATTTT. Amino acid sequence: CASSFLAGDSGNTIYF.

J is TRBJ2-1 and V is TRBV27; 9 bases line up with TRBD1. In germline, CDR1 is MNHEY, CDR2 SMNVEV (reference sequence). This CDR3 region has 15 residues. V lost 8 bases, J lost 2 bases, and 7 bases stayed unmatched. DNA of the CDR3: TGTGCCAGCGGCCCCGGGACAGGGACCTACAATGAGCAGTTCTTC. Protein: CASGPGTGTYNEQFF.

This clone turned up a few times. This sequence joins TRBV4-1 and TRBJ2-7; D is uncertain. This CDR3 contains 14 residues. The V gene's germline CDR1 is MGHRA and CDR2 YSYEKL. Trimming cost V 3 bases and J 1 base, with 10 bases left between them. The CDR3: CASSQLQVSYEQYF. CDR3 nucleotide sequence: TGCGCCAGCAGCCAGTTGCAGGTTTCCTACGAGCAGTACTTC.

V gene TRBV9 combines with J gene TRBJ2-2; maybe TRBD1 (6 bases). The CDR3 length is 16 residues. CDR1 is SGDLS, CDR2 YYNGEE, per germline. Trimming pared 3 bases from V and 7 bases from J, leaving 19 bases between. In DNA, the CDR3 is TGTGCCAGCAGCGCCCGTCCCACAGGGAACGGCGGGGAGCTGTTTTTT. The encoded protein is CASSARPTGNGGELFF.

This clone showed up just a few times. The chain carries TRBV7-9 and TRBJ2-1, with 7 positions matching TRBD1. Germline lookup yields CDR1 SEHNR and CDR2 FQNEAQ (reference sequence). After removal of 2 bases from V and 9 bases from J, the junction contained 13 bases not matched to a gene. The CDR3 loop spans 16 amino acids. The CDR3 region has the DNA TGTGCCAGCAGCTTACATTTGGGTACAGGGGTCAGTGAGCAGTTCTTC. Amino acids: CASSLHLGTGVSEQFF.

This chain uses TRBV7-6 with TRBJ2-6; tentatively, D is TRBD2 (5 bases). The CDR3 sequence is 15 residues long. The V and J ends lost 4 bases and 2 bases respectively, with 9 bases between them. Germline loops: CDR1 SGHVS, CDR2 FNYEAQ. CDR3 protein: CASSSAGAGANVLTF. Written as DNA, the CDR3 is TGTGCCAGCAGCTCTGCCGGGGCTGGGGCCAACGTCCTGACTTTC.

The chain links TRBV6-5 to TRBJ2-1; no reliable D call. The CDR3 runs 11 residues. Germline-derived CDR1 and CDR2 are MNHEY and SVGAGI. The V gene lost 5 bases and the J gene lost 5 bases, with 4 bases spanning the gap. CDR3 sequence (DNA): TGTGCCAGCAGTCTTGACAATGAGCAGTTCTTC. This translates into CASSLDNEQFF.

The CDR3: CASSYGADNYGYTF. The CDR3 region has the DNA TGTGCCAGCAGTTATGGGGCAGATAACTATGGCTACACCTTC. The chain has TRBV28 and TRBJ1-2; a possible D gene is TRBD1 (5 bases). Germline CDR1 is MDHEN and CDR2 is SYDVKM. This CDR3 has 14 residues. Between the trimmed V and J ends, which lost 4 bases and 1 base, there was a span of 10 bases.

The gene calls are TRBV7-8 and TRBJ1-5, with 7 positions matching TRBD1. The germline gives CDR1 SGHVS, CDR2 FQNEAQ. The CDR3 has 14 residues. V was pared by 5 bases and J by 7 bases, with 8 bases of the junction left unmatched. For the CDR3, the DNA is TGTGCCAGCAGCCCCCGGACAGGAAGGCAGCCCCAGCATTTT. Translation gives CASSPRTGRQPQHF. Drawing the rest from reference TRBV7-8 and TRBJ1-5, the complete variable domain is GAGVSQSPRYKVAKRGQDVALRCDPISGHVSLFWYQQALGQGPEFLTYFQNEAQLDKSGLPSDRFFAERPEGSVSTLKIQRTQQEDSAVYLCASSPRTGRQPQHFGDGTRLSIL.